These T cell receptor beta chains were read from a single sample in a study of cytomegalovirus exposure and HLA in healthy donors. Only in-frame clones appear in the TCRdb table, and some are missing; sequencing was by immunoSEQ multiplex PCR. The sample holds 130,000 or so clones, roughly nine tenths seen once. Sequencing used PBMCs. All receptors derive from a woman between 18 and 30 years old in good health and CMV-seropositive. Both conserved end residues are part of each CDR3. A D gene is named only where the DNA matches it firmly. Rows may omit the clone size; those that give it use once, few, many or a size class.

abundance	v_gene	j_gene	len	d_gene	CDR3aa	CDR3nt
-	TRBV5-1	TRBJ1-4	15	-	CASSFTGTQDEKLFF	TGCGCCAGCAGCTTTACCGGGACACAAGACGAAAAACTGTTTTTT
-	TRBV7-9	TRBJ2-7	15	TRBD1	CASSSYRQGAYEQYF	TGTGCCAGCAGCTCCTACCGACAGGGGGCTTACGAGCAGTACTTC
-	TRBV9	TRBJ1-6	15	TRBD1	CASNPTGGNNSPLHF	TGTGCCAGCAACCCTACAGGGGGGAATAATTCACCCCTCCACTTT
-	TRBV2	TRBJ1-1	10	-	CARLSTEAFF	TGTGCCAGACTAAGCACTGAAGCTTTCTTT
-	TRBV5-6	TRBJ1-2	14	TRBD1	CASSLGGQDYGYTF	TGTGCCAGCAGCTTGGGGGGACAGGACTATGGCTACACCTTC
few	TRBV9	TRBJ2-7	13	-	CASSGHTGYEQYF	TGTGCCAGCAGCGGGCACACAGGGTACGAGCAGTACTTC
-	TRBV5-4	TRBJ2-1	15	TRBD2	CASSLARGDYNEQFF	TGTGCCAGCAGCTTGGCCCGGGGGGACTACAATGAGCAGTTCTTC
few	TRBV5-6	TRBJ2-7	14	TRBD2	CASSLRSGVGEQYF	TGTGCCAGCAGCTTACGTAGCGGGGTAGGAGAGCAGTACTTC
-	TRBV7-9	TRBJ2-1	13	-	CASSSSNYNEQFF	TGTGCCAGCAGCTCATCAAACTACAATGAGCAGTTCTTC
-	TRBV28	TRBJ2-7	15	-	CASSQGTPLSYEQYF	TGTGCCAGCAGTCAAGGGACACCGCTCTCCTACGAGCAGTACTTC
-	TRBV27	TRBJ2-3	14	TRBD2	CASSLLGGGDTQYF	TGTGCCAGCAGTTTACTGGGGGGGGGAGATACGCAGTATTTT
-	TRBV7-3	TRBJ2-1	15	TRBD1	CASSLEGTGGNEQFF	TGTGCCAGCAGCTTAGAAGGGACAGGGGGGAATGAGCAGTTCTTC
-	TRBV5-1	TRBJ2-6	20	-	CASSYGNEGMFFSGANVLTF	TGCGCCAGCAGCTATGGCAATGAGGGAATGTTCTTCTCTGGGGCCAACGTCCTGACTTTC
-	TRBV19	TRBJ1-5	15	TRBD1	CASSAVTGGDQPQHF	TGTGCCAGTAGTGCGGTTACAGGGGGAGACCAGCCCCAGCATTTT
-	TRBV28	TRBJ1-5	13	-	CASRGGAGSPQHF	TGTGCCAGCAGAGGAGGGGCCGGATCCCCCCAGCATTTT
-	TRBV2	TRBJ1-2	14	TRBD1	CASSERQGRYGYTF	TGTGCCAGCAGTGAAAGACAGGGTCGCTATGGCTACACCTTC
-	TRBV11-2	TRBJ2-3	15	-	CASYYSGRLTDTQYF	TGTGCCAGCTACTATAGTGGTAGGCTCACAGATACGCAGTATTTT
-	TRBV5-1	TRBJ1-2	17	TRBD1	CASSLEAGGLGDYGYTF	TGCGCCAGCAGCTTGGAGGCAGGGGGCTTAGGTGACTATGGCTACACCTTC
-	TRBV29-1	TRBJ2-7	14	-	CSVGDPDSGYEQYF	TGCAGCGTTGGAGACCCGGACAGTGGGTACGAGCAGTACTTC
-	TRBV28	TRBJ1-2	13	-	CASRKGQSYGYTF	TGTGCCAGCAGAAAAGGACAGAGCTATGGCTACACCTTC
-	TRBV18	TRBJ1-1	11	-	CASSSVKEAFF	TGTGCCAGCTCATCGGTAAAGGAGGCTTTCTTT
once	TRBV19	TRBJ1-6	16	TRBD1	CASSSHPRDRGSPLHF	TGTGCCAGTAGCTCACACCCCCGGGACAGGGGATCACCCCTCCACTTT
-	TRBV6-4	TRBJ1-1	16	TRBD1	CASNGTGGLLNTEAFF	TGTGCCAGCAATGGGACAGGGGGCCTCTTGAACACTGAAGCTTTCTTT
-	TRBV6-6	TRBJ1-3	16	-	CASSYSQGYSGNTIYF	TGTGCCAGCAGTTACTCACAGGGTTACTCTGGAAACACCATATATTTT
-	TRBV4-1	TRBJ1-1	15	-	CASRGPGRSYTEAFF	TGCGCCAGCAGGGGGCCGGGCAGGTCTTACACTGAAGCTTTCTTT
-	TRBV19	TRBJ1-1	11	-	CATRVNTEAFF	TGTGCCACCCGGGTTAACACTGAAGCTTTCTTT
-	TRBV5-1	TRBJ1-3	16	-	CASSLDLVAPGNTIYF	TGCGCCAGCAGCTTGGACCTAGTGGCTCCTGGAAACACCATATATTTT
-	TRBV19	TRBJ2-4	14	TRBD2	CASLERGGKNIQYF	TGTGCCAGTTTGGAGCGGGGGGGCAAAAACATTCAGTACTTC
-	TRBV14	TRBJ2-5	15	-	CASRAGVWGGETQYF	TGTGCCAGCAGGGCCGGGGTCTGGGGAGGAGAGACCCAGTACTTC
-	TRBV5-1	TRBJ2-7	14	TRBD2	CASSLERGGYEQYF	TGCGCCAGCAGCTTGGAGCGGGGGGGCTACGAGCAGTACTTC
-	TRBV30	TRBJ2-7	13	TRBD1	CARGGDRGYEQYF	TGTGCCCGGGGCGGGGACAGGGGCTACGAGCAGTACTTC
-	TRBV7-2	TRBJ1-1	13	TRBD1	CASSSDRDTEAFF	TGTGCCAGCAGCTCCGACAGGGACACTGAAGCTTTCTTT
once	TRBV2	TRBJ2-3	17	TRBD2	CASSLSLGGGYIDTQYF	TGTGCCAGCAGTCTCTCCTTGGGCGGGGGTTATATAGATACGCAGTATTTT
-	TRBV6-5	TRBJ1-6	15	-	CASSLLSSYNSPLHF	TGTGCCAGCAGCCTCCTGAGCTCCTATAATTCACCCCTCCACTTT
many	TRBV9	TRBJ2-7	15	TRBD1	CASSVVGTGIGEQYF	TGTGCCAGCAGCGTAGTAGGGACAGGGATCGGCGAGCAGTACTTC
-	TRBV6-5	TRBJ1-2	13	-	CASRLGGDYGYTF	TGTGCCAGCAGATTGGGGGGGGACTATGGCTACACCTTC
-	TRBV29-1	TRBJ2-3	17	TRBD2	CSVDGLAGGYDTDTQYF	TGCAGCGTCGACGGACTAGCGGGGGGTTATGACACAGATACGCAGTATTTT
-	TRBV2	TRBJ2-3	16	-	CASSVRQGSPTDTQYF	TGTGCCAGCAGTGTTAGGCAGGGGAGTCCCACAGATACGCAGTATTTT
-	TRBV14	TRBJ2-7	13	-	CASSVVAGHEQYF	TGTGCCAGCAGCGTCGTCGCGGGCCACGAGCAGTACTTC
-	TRBV5-4	TRBJ1-6	15	TRBD1	CASSLVTGGKSPLHF	TGTGCCAGCAGCTTGGTGACAGGGGGCAAATCACCCCTCCACTTT
-	TRBV6-4	TRBJ2-3	14	TRBD2	CASSESGRADTQYF	TGTGCCAGCAGTGAATCAGGGAGGGCAGATACGCAGTATTTT
-	TRBV11-1	TRBJ1-3	14	TRBD1	CASSDRGSGNTIYF	TGTGCCAGCAGCGACAGGGGGAGTGGAAACACCATATATTTT
-	TRBV19	TRBJ2-1	12	-	CAAGPSYNEQFF	TGTGCCGCGGGTCCCTCCTACAATGAGCAGTTCTTC
-	TRBV28	TRBJ1-4	15	-	CASSWSTGINEKLFF	TGTGCCAGCAGTTGGTCGACAGGAATTAATGAAAAACTGTTTTTT
-	TRBV11-1	TRBJ2-5	16	TRBD2	CASSTSGGGAWETQYF	TGTGCCAGCAGCACCTCGGGCGGGGGGGCCTGGGAGACCCAGTACTTC